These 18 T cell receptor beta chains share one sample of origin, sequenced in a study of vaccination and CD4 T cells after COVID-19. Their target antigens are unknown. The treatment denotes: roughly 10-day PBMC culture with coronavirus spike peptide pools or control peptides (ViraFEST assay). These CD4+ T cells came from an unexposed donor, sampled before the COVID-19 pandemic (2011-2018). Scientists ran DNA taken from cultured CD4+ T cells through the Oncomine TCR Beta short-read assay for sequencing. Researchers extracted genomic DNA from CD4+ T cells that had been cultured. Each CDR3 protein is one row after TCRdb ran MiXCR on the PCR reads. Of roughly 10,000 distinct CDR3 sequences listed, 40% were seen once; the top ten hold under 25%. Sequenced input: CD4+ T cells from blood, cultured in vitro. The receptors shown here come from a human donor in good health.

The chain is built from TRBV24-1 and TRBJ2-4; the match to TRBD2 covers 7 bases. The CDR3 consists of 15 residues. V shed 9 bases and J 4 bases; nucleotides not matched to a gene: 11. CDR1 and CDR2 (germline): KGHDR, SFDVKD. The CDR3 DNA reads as TGTGCCACCTCCTCCCGGGTGGGAGGGAAAAACATTCAGTACTTC. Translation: CATSSRVGGKNIQYF.

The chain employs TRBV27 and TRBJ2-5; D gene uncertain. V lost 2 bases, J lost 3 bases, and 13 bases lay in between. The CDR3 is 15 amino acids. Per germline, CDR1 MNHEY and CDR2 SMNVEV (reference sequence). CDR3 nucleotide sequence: TGTGCCAGCAGTTTAGGGCGTGGAAGGGAAGAGACCCAGTACTTC. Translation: CASSLGRGREETQYF.

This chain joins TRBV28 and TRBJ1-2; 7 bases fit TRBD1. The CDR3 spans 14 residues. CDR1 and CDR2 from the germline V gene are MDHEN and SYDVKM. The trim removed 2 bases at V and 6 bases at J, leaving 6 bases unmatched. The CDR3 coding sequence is TGTGCCAGCAGTTTACCCAGGGGGATGGATGGCTACACCTTC. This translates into CASSLPRGMDGYTF.

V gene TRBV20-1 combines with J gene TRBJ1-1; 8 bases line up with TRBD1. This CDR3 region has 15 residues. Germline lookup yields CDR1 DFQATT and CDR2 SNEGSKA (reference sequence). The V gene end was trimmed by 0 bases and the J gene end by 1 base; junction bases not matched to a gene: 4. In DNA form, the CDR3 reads TGCAGTGCTAGAGAGTGGACAGGGACGAACACTGAAGCTTTCTTT. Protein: CSAREWTGTNTEAFF.

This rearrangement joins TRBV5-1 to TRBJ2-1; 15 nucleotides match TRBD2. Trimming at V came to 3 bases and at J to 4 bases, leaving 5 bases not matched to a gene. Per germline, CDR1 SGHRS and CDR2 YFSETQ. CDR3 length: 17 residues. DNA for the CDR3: TGCGCCAGCAGCTGGACTAGCGGGAGGGCCGGGTACAATGAGCAGTTCTTC. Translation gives CASSWTSGRAGYNEQFF. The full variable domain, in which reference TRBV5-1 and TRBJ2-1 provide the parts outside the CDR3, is KAGVTQTPRYLIKTRGQQVTLSCSPISGHRSVSWYQQTPGQGLQFLFEYFSETQRNKGNFPGRFSGRQFSNSRSEMNVSTLELGDSALYLCASSWTSGRAGYNEQFFGPGTRLTVL.

The CDR3 sequence is CSAPDRGDYGYTF. CDR3 sequence (DNA): TGCAGTGCGCCCGACAGGGGAGACTATGGCTACACCTTC. The rearrangement uses TRBV20-1 and TRBJ1-2; 8 positions agree with TRBD1. CDR1 DFQATT and CDR2 SNEGSKA come from the germline V gene (reference sequence). The CDR3 runs to 13 residues. Trimming at V came to 6 bases and at J to 3 bases, leaving 6 bases not matched to a gene.

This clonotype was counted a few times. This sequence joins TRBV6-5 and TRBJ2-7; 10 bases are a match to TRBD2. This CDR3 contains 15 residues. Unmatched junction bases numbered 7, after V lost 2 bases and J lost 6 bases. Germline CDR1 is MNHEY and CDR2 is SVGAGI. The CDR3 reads CASSYGSSGRGEQYF. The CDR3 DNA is TGTGCCAGCAGTTACGGATCTAGCGGGAGAGGCGAGCAGTACTTC.

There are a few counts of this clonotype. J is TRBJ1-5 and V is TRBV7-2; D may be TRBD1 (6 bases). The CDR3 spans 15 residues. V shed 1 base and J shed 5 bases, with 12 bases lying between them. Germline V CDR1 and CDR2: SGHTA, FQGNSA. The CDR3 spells CASSLGGAGYQPQHF. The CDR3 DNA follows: TGTGCCAGCAGCTTAGGGGGGGCAGGGTATCAGCCCCAGCATTTT.

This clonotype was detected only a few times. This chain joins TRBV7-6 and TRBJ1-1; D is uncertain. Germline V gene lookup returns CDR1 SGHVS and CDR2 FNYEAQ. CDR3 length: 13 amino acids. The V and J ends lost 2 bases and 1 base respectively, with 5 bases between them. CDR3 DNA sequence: TGTGCCAGCAGCTTATCAGAGAACACTGAAGCTTTCTTT. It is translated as CASSLSENTEAFF.

For the CDR3, the DNA is TGTGCCAGCAGCTTAGATGGAAGCAGGGTTGATGAGCAGTTCTTC. Translating it yields CASSLDGSRVDEQFF. The chain links TRBV11-2 to TRBJ2-1; D perhaps matches TRBD1 (5 bases). Germline V gene sequence: CDR1 SGHAT, CDR2 FQNNGV. The CDR3 runs 15 residues. The V gene lost 0 bases and the J gene lost 8 bases, with 14 bases spanning the gap.

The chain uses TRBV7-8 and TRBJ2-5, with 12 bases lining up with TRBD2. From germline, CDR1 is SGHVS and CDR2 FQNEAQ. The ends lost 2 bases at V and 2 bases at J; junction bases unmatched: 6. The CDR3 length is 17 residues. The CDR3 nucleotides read TGTGCCAGCAGCTTAAACCGACTAGCGGGAGATCAAGAGACCCAGTACTTC. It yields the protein CASSLNRLAGDQETQYF.

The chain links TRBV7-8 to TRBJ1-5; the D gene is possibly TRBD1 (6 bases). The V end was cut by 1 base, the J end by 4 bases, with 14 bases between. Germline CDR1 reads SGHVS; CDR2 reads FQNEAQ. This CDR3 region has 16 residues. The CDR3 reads CASSLEFRGKNQPQHF. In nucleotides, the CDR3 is TGTGCCAGCAGCTTAGAGTTCAGGGGTAAAAATCAGCCCCAGCATTTT.

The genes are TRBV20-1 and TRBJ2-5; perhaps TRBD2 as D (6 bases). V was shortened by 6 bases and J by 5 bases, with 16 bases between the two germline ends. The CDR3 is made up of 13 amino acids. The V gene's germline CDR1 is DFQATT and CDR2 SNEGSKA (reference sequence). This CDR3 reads CSAVEGRRETQYF. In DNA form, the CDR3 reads TGCAGTGCCGTGGAGGGGCGCCGGGAGACCCAGTACTTC.

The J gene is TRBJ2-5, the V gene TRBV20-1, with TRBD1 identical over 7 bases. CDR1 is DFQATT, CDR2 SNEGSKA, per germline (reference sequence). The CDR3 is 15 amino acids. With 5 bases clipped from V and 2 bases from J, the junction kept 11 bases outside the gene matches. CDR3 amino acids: CSAHIASGQQETQYF. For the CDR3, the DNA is TGCAGTGCTCATATCGCTTCGGGACAGCAAGAGACCCAGTACTTC.

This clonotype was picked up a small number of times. The CDR3 protein is CASSRSTGVGQPQHF. DNA of the CDR3: TGTGCCAGTAGCCGCTCGACAGGGGTGGGTCAGCCCCAGCATTTT. V is TRBV19 and J is TRBJ1-5, with 8 bases fitting TRBD1. Germline-derived CDR1 and CDR2 are LNHDA and SQIVND (reference sequence). The length of the CDR3 is 15 residues. V trimming: 6 bases; J trimming: 6 bases; junction bases outside the gene matches: 10.

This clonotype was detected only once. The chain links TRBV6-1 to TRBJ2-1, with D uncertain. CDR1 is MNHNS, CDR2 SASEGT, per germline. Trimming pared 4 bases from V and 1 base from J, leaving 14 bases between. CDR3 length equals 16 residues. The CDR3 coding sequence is TGTGCCAGCAGTGGGCTAAATGTAAGGTCCTACAATGAGCAGTTCTTC. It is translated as CASSGLNVRSYNEQFF.

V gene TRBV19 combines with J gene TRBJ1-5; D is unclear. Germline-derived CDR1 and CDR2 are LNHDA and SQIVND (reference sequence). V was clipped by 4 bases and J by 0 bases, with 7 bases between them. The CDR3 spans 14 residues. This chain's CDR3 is CASSKGLSNQPQHF. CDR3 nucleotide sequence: TGTGCCAGTAGTAAAGGACTTAGCAATCAGCCCCAGCATTTT.

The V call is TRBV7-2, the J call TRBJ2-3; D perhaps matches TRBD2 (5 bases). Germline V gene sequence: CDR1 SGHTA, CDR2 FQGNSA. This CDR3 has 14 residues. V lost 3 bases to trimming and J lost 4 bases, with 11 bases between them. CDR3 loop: CASSLNAGADTQYF. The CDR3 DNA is TGTGCCAGCAGCTTGAACGCGGGCGCAGATACGCAGTATTTT.